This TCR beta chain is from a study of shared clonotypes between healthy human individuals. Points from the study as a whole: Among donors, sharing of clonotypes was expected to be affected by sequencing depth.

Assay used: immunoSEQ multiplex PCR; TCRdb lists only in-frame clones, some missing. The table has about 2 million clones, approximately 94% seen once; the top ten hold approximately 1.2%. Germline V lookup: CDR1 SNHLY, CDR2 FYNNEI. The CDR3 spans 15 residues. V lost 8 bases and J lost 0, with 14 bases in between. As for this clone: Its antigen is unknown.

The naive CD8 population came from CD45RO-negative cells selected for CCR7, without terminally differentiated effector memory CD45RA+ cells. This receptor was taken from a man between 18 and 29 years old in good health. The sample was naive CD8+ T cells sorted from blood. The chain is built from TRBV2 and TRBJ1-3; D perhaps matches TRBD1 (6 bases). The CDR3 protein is CASRQDGSSGNTIYF. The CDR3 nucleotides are TGTGCCAGCCGACAGGACGGGAGCTCTGGAAACACCATATATTTT.